The clone carrying this T cell receptor (beta chain) was detected only once. A read error may produce the germline difference seen at one junction end. The CDR3 is 14 residues long. Germline V gene sequence: CDR1 SGHAT, CDR2 FQNNGV. Sequencing was performed with immunoSEQ multiplex PCR; in TCRdb, only in-frame clones are kept and a portion is missing. This table holds 96,000 or so clones, 80% to 90% found once. This record belongs to a study of T cell responses to AZD1222 COVID-19 vaccine. Source: peripheral blood, taken on day 0 of AZD1222 vaccination. This chain uses TRBV11-2 with TRBJ2-7; D gene unclear. The sequence came from an adult in good health. Here the CDR3 reads CASSLEADASEQYF. The CDR3 region has the DNA TGTGCCAGCAGCCTAGAGGCGGACGCCAGCGAGCAGTACTTC.